This T cell receptor beta chain was recovered during a study of CD8 T cells in ankylosing spondylitis. Study-level results: Some motif variants had been reported before (in reactive arthritis synovial fluid and blood).

TCRdb passed the 5' RACE reads through MiXCR, listing each CDR3 protein once. In the table there are 150,000 to 200,000 distinct CDR3 sequences, around a third of which are singletons. Germline assignment: CDR1 DFQATT and CDR2 SNEGSKA (reference sequence). The CDR3 covers 14 residues. Trimming at V came to 1 base and at J to 1 base, leaving 2 bases not matched to a gene. This clonotype was detected many times. Its specificity is unknown. This TCR derives from a male donor with ankylosing spondylitis. The rearrangement joins TRBV20-1 to TRBJ2-7, with 9 bases lining up with TRBD2. Sequenced input: synovial fluid, either unsorted or a sorted T cell fraction (not recorded which). The CDR3 DNA reads as TGCAGTGCTAGAGGGCTAGCGGGATCCTACGAGCAGTACTTC. Its protein is CSARGLAGSYEQYF.